These 17 T cell receptor beta chains came from one sample sequenced in a study of vaccination and CD4 T cells after COVID-19 (dated by TCRdb to between 2021 and 2023). The antigens these receptors bind are not known. The treatment or condition label for this specimen denotes: approximately nine-day PBMC culture with coronavirus spike peptide pools or control peptides (ViraFEST assay). The library came from PCR. The instrument was an Illumina iSeq 100. At the Johns Hopkins FTIC core, DNA from the cultured CD4+ T cells underwent TCR sequencing with the Oncomine TCR Beta short-read assay. TCRdb itself trimmed the public reads at Q25 with fastp, ran MiXCR and retained productive beta chains. Each CDR3 protein appears once, grouped with its most common genes and DNA. The sample table holds several thousand distinct CDR3 sequences, of which around 56% were seen once. 22% of the sample rests with the top ten.

Sequenced input: CD4+ T cells from blood, cultured in vitro. The receptor source for this set is a human donor who had recovered from COVID-19.

V is TRBV12-3 or TRBV12-4 and J is TRBJ1-3; no clear D gene. The length of the CDR3 is 12 residues. V lost 7 bases to trimming and J lost 0 bases, with 4 bases between them. The CDR3 spells CASKSSGNTIYF. CDR3 DNA: TGTGCCAGCAAGAGCTCTGGAAACACCATATATTTT.

This chain's CDR3 is CASSPNPLISYGYTF. In nucleotides, the CDR3 is TGCGCCAGCAGCCCAAACCCGCTGATTAGCTATGGCTACACCTTC. The chain is built from TRBV5-1 and TRBJ1-2; D gene unclear. The CDR3 loop spans 15 amino acids. Trimming cost V 4 bases and J 4 bases, with 17 bases left between them. CDR1 and CDR2 (germline): SGHRS, YFSETQ.

This clonotype showed up just once. V gene TRBV11-2 combines with J gene TRBJ2-5; TRBD2 matches 7 bases. The junction had 7 bases not matched to a gene; V was cut back by 4 bases and J by 5 bases. Germline CDR1 and CDR2: SGHAT and FQNNGV. CDR3 length: 14 amino acids. The CDR3 sequence is CASSSGLPPETQYF. CDR3 bases: TGTGCCAGCAGCTCGGGACTACCTCCGGAGACCCAGTACTTC. The full variable domain, with the rest looked up from reference TRBV11-2 and TRBJ2-5, is EAGVAQSPRYKIIEKRQSVAFWCNPISGHATLYWYQQILGQGPKLLIQFQNNGVVDDSQLPKDRFSAERLKGVDSTLKIQPAKLEDSAVYLCASSSGLPPETQYFGPGTRLLVL.

The chain links TRBV7-2 to TRBJ2-3; 14 bases map to TRBD2. The V gene end was trimmed by 4 bases and the J gene end by 6 bases; junction bases not matched to a gene: 9. This CDR3 is 17 amino acids long. Germline V gives CDR1 SGHTA, CDR2 FQGNSA. CDR3 in amino acids: CASSSQGTSGRPDTQYF. The CDR3 bases are TGTGCCAGCAGCTCCCAAGGGACTAGCGGGAGACCTGATACGCAGTATTTT.

This clonotype was picked up a small number of times. V usage is TRBV20-1 and J usage is TRBJ2-1; 11 positions match TRBD2. The germline CDR1 and CDR2 sequences are DFQATT and SNEGSKA (reference sequence). The V segment lost 6 bases and the J segment 4 bases; nucleotides outside the gene matches: 5. The CDR3 runs 14 residues. The CDR3 DNA sequence: TGCAGTGCCGAACTAGCGGGGGATTACAATGAGCAGTTCTTC. Its protein is CSAELAGDYNEQFF.

This clonotype is a singleton in its sample. The chain has TRBV12-3 or TRBV12-4 and TRBJ1-2, with a possible D match to TRBD1 (6 bases). V was trimmed by 5 bases and J by 8 bases, leaving 15 bases between them. The CDR3 consists of 13 residues. The CDR3 loop reads CASSPTGLGGYTF. In nucleotides, the CDR3 is TGTGCCAGCAGTCCGACAGGACTGGGAGGCTACACCTTC.

The genes are TRBV7-2 and TRBJ2-3; 7 nucleotides line up with TRBD2. V was clipped by 1 base and J by 0 bases; unmatched bases: 1. Germline CDR1 is SGHTA and CDR2 is FQGNSA. The CDR3 runs to 15 residues. The CDR3 loop is CASSLVSGSTDTQYF. Written as DNA, the CDR3 is TGTGCCAGCAGCTTAGTTAGCGGGAGCACAGATACGCAGTATTTT.

This clonotype was detected only a few times. This chain connects TRBV7-9 to TRBJ1-2, with D maybe TRBD1 (5 bases). The CDR3 consists of 14 residues. V lost 7 bases, J lost 7 bases, and 19 bases lay in between. Germline-derived CDR1 and CDR2 are SEHNR and FQNEAQ (reference sequence). The chain's CDR3 is CASNSGGESGGYTF. As DNA, the CDR3 is TGTGCCAGCAATTCAGGAGGGGAAAGCGGTGGCTACACCTTC.

This chain connects TRBV29-1 to TRBJ2-6; possible D gene TRBD2, 6 bases. The CDR3 is 16 amino acids. Trimming pared 5 bases from V and 0 bases from J, leaving 14 bases between. Germline lookup yields CDR1 SQVTM and CDR2 ANQGSEA. CDR3 in amino acids: CSVSEVRDSGANVLTF. In DNA, the CDR3 is TGCAGCGTTTCCGAGGTGCGGGACTCTGGGGCCAACGTCCTGACTTTC.

The rearrangement links TRBV12-3 or TRBV12-4 to TRBJ1-5, with D possibly being TRBD1 (5 bases). Trimming pared 5 bases from V and 4 bases from J, leaving 15 bases between. The CDR3 is 15 amino acids. CDR3 bases: TGTGCCAGCAGTCCGGGGGAGCGGACAAATCAGCCCCAGCATTTT. This codes for CASSPGERTNQPQHF.

This clonotype was recorded once. This chain uses TRBV7-9 with TRBJ2-7; TRBD1 aligns across 7 bases. This CDR3 region has 16 residues. Germline V gene lookup returns CDR1 SEHNR and CDR2 FQNEAQ (reference sequence). V trimming: 5 bases; J trimming: 0 bases; junction bases outside the gene matches: 10. CDR3 region: CASSPGPGQYSYEQYF. For the CDR3, the DNA is TGTGCCAGCAGCCCGGGTCCGGGACAGTACTCCTACGAGCAGTACTTC.

The chain employs TRBV19 and TRBJ1-2; tentatively, D is TRBD1 (5 bases). The CDR3 spans 15 residues. Germline CDR1 is LNHDA and CDR2 is SQIVND (reference sequence). Trimming left V 7 bases short and J 2 bases short, with 17 bases between. CDR3 coding DNA: TGTGCCAGTATTCCCCCAGGGAGGAGCAACTATGGCTACACCTTC. Amino acids: CASIPPGRSNYGYTF.

The rearrangement links TRBV19 to TRBJ1-3; tentative D call: TRBD1 (6 bases). The CDR3 spans 16 residues. Germline V lookup: CDR1 LNHDA, CDR2 SQIVND (reference sequence). Deletions cut 2 bases from V and 4 bases from J, with 15 bases between. The CDR3 coding sequence is TGTGCCAGTAGTATACGACAGGCCACAGGAGGAAACACCATATATTTT. As protein: CASSIRQATGGNTIYF.

V is TRBV5-1 and J is TRBJ2-3; 8 nucleotides agree with TRBD2. CDR3 length: 15 residues. V lost 4 bases and J lost 0; bases outside the gene matches: 4. CDR1 SGHRS and CDR2 YFSETQ come from the germline V gene. The CDR3 DNA follows: TGCGCCAGCAGCAGCGGGGGCGTGAGCACAGATACGCAGTATTTT. Amino acid sequence: CASSSGGVSTDTQYF. The full variable domain, rest sourced from reference TRBV5-1 and TRBJ2-3, is KAGVTQTPRYLIKTRGQQVTLSCSPISGHRSVSWYQQTPGQGLQFLFEYFSETQRNKGNFPGRFSGRQFSNSRSEMNVSTLELGDSALYLCASSSGGVSTDTQYFGPGTRLTVL.

The chain employs TRBV18 and TRBJ2-5, with D tentatively TRBD1 or TRBD2 (6 bases each). The CDR3 is 15 residues long. Looked up from germline, CDR1 is KGHSH and CDR2 is LQKENI. V was pared by 1 base and J by 5 bases, with 14 bases between. The chain's CDR3 is CASSPRPGDWETQYF. In DNA form, the CDR3 reads TGTGCCAGCTCACCACGCCCAGGGGACTGGGAGACCCAGTACTTC.

The CDR3 spells CASSLSEGETQYF. The CDR3 DNA reads as TGTGCCAGCAGTTTATCGGAGGGGGAGACCCAGTACTTC. The chain couples TRBV27 to TRBJ2-5, with D perhaps matching TRBD2 (6 bases). V was clipped by 0 bases and J by 5 bases, with 7 bases between them. Germline V gene lookup returns CDR1 MNHEY and CDR2 SMNVEV (reference sequence). There are 13 residues in the CDR3.

This chain uses TRBV7-9 with TRBJ1-2, with unresolved D. From germline, CDR1 is SEHNR and CDR2 FQNEAQ (reference sequence). V gave up 3 bases and J gave up 7 bases, with 9 bases separating them. The length of the CDR3 is 12 residues. The CDR3 sequence: CASSLEEGGYTF. The CDR3 bases are TGTGCCAGCAGCTTGGAGGAGGGTGGCTACACCTTC.